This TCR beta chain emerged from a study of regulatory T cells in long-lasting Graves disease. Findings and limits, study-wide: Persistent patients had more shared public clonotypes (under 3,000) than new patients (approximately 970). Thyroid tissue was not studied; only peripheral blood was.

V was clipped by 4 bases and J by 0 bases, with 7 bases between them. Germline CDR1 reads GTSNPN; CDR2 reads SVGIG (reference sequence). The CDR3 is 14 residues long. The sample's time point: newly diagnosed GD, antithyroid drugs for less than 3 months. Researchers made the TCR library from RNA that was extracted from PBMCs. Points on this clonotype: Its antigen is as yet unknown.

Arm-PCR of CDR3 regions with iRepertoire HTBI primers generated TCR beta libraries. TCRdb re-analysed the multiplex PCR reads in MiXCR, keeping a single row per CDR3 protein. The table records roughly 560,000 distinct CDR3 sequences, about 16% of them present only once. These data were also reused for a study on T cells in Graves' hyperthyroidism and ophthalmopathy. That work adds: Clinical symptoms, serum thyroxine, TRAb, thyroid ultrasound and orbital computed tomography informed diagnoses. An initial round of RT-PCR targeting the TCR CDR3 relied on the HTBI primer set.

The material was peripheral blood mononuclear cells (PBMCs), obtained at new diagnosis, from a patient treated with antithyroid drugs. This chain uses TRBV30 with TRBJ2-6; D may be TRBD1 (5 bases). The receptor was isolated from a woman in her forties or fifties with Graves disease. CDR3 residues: CAWNRPSGANVLTF. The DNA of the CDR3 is TGTGCCTGGAACAGGCCCTCTGGGGCCAACGTCCTGACTTTC.